This paragraph reports one TCR beta chain. The CDR3 runs to 16 residues. V was cut by 0 bases and J by 6 bases, with 15 bases left in between. The germline CDR1 and CDR2 sequences are SNHLY and FYNNEI. The record originates from a study of control samples from healthy donors and cancer patients. The table came from immunoSEQ multiplex PCR; TCRdb's copy has only in-frame clones and leaves some out. The sample records about 410,000 clones, around nine tenths being singletons. This TCR came from a man aged 40-49 years with head and neck cancer. Sequencing was carried out using PBMCs. J is TRBJ1-5 and V is TRBV2, with D possibly TRBD1 on 5 matching bases. The CDR3 spells CASSEAGLMGGQPQHF. Written as DNA, the CDR3 is TGTGCCAGCAGTGAAGCGGGACTTATGGGCGGTCAGCCCCAGCATTTT.